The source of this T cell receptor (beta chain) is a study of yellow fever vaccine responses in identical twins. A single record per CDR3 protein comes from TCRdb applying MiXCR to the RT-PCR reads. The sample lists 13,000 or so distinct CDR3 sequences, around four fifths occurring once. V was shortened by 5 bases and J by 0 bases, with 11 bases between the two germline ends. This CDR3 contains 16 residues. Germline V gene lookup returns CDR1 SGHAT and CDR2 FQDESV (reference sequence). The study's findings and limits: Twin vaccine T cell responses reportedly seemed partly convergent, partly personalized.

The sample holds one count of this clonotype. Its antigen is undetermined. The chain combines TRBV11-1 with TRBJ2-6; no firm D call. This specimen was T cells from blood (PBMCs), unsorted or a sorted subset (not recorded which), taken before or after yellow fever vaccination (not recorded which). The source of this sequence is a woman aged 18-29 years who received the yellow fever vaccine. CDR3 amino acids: CASSMLETSGANVLTF. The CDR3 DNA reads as TGTGCCAGCAGCATGCTAGAGACCTCTGGGGCCAACGTCCTGACTTTC.